Listed below are T cell receptor beta chains from one sample, sequenced in a study of OX40 agonist ivuxolimab in advanced cancers. Measured with immunoSEQ multiplex PCR; TCRdb has only the in-frame clones, and not every one. The sample shows 50,000 to 80,000 clones, about 90% of them seen only once. This sample comprised CD4+ or CD8+ T cells sorted from blood, obtained in a trial of the OX40 agonist ivuxolimab. Every receptor here comes from an adult with an advanced solid tumor such as melanoma, head and neck, liver or kidney cancer. CDR3s include the opening cysteine and the closing phenylalanine or tryptophan. A D gene is named only where the DNA matches it firmly. Expanded clones get a size class; other rows say once, few or many, or leave the size out.

once	TRBJ2-5	TRBV7-3	.	13	CASSPGAQETQYF	TGTGCCAGCAGTCCAGGAGCCCAAGAGACCCAGTACTTC
few	TRBJ2-7	TRBV6-5	TRBD1	15	CASSLLRDRGREQYF	TGTGCCAGCAGCCTCCTCCGGGACAGGGGGCGGGAGCAGTACTTC
.	TRBJ2-3	TRBV5-1	TRBD2	18	CASSPGPLRGSLGDTQYF	TGCGCCAGCAGCCCCGGACCTCTGCGCGGGAGTTTGGGAGATACGCAGTATTTT
once	TRBJ2-5	TRBV5-4	.	15	CASSLVTRGRETQYF	TGTGCCAGCAGCTTGGTGACTAGGGGACGGGAGACCCAGTACTTC
.	TRBJ2-7	TRBV11-2	.	12	CASSPPLGEQYF	TGTGCCAGCAGCCCTCCCCTGGGAGAGCAGTACTTC
.	TRBJ2-7	TRBV18	.	13	CASSPRESYEQYF	TGTGCCAGCTCTCCCCGGGAGTCCTACGAGCAGTACTTC
once	TRBJ2-7	TRBV10-1	.	12	CATASQGGEQYF	TGCGCCACCGCCTCTCAAGGCGGGGAGCAGTACTTC
.	TRBJ2-1	TRBV30	.	15	CAWAPLRGTYNEQFF	TGTGCCTGGGCCCCGCTGCGCGGGACCTACAATGAGCAGTTCTTC
.	TRBJ2-7	TRBV28	.	15	CASRIWRTDSYEQYF	TGTGCCAGCAGGATTTGGCGGACAGATTCCTACGAGCAGTACTTC
.	TRBJ1-3	TRBV6-1	.	15	CASRSQGHSGNTIYF	TGTGCCAGCAGGTCTCAGGGCCACTCTGGAAACACCATATATTTT
.	TRBJ2-2	TRBV5-4	.	15	CASSLVSGDTGELFF	TGTGCCAGCAGCTTGGTTTCGGGAGACACCGGGGAGCTGTTTTTT
once	TRBJ1-1	TRBV5-4	.	14	CASSFQGRDTEAFF	TGTGCCAGCAGCTTTCAGGGGCGGGATACTGAAGCTTTCTTT
.	TRBJ2-5	TRBV5-1	.	13	CASRSDNQETQYF	TGCGCCAGCCGTTCAGATAACCAAGAGACCCAGTACTTC
.	TRBJ2-7	TRBV5-6	.	13	CASSSRRSYEQYF	TGTGCCAGCAGCTCGAGAAGATCCTACGAGCAGTACTTC
few	TRBJ2-1	TRBV29-1	.	12	CSVDRVGRVQFF	TGCAGCGTTGACAGGGTAGGTCGAGTGCAGTTCTTC
.	TRBJ2-7	TRBV27	TRBD2	14	CASRRGTTSYEQYF	TGTGCCAGCAGACGCGGGACTACCTCCTACGAGCAGTACTTC
.	TRBJ1-3	TRBV6-1	.	12	CASSESGNTIYF	TGTGCCAGCAGTGAATCTGGAAACACCATATATTTT
.	TRBJ1-3	TRBV6-6	TRBD1	15	CASSPPGQGGNTIYF	TGTGCCAGCAGTCCCCCCGGACAGGGAGGGAACACCATATATTTT
.	TRBJ2-3	TRBV2	.	14	CASFPNGGADTQYF	TGTGCCAGCTTTCCGAACGGCGGGGCAGATACGCAGTATTTT
.	TRBJ2-7	TRBV28	.	15	CASTLGGSVSYEQYF	TGTGCCAGCACCCTGGGCGGGTCTGTTTCCTACGAGCAGTACTTC
.	TRBJ2-5	TRBV28	TRBD1	15	CASSYPLTGRETQYF	TGTGCCAGCAGTTACCCTCTGACAGGGAGAGAGACCCAGTACTTC
.	TRBJ2-3	TRBV18	.	14	CASSPPSHTDTQYF	TGTGCCAGCTCACCGCCCAGTCACACAGATACGCAGTATTTT
.	TRBJ2-1	TRBV11-2	.	16	CASSLEGRSSYNEQFF	TGTGCCAGCAGCTTAGAAGGGCGGAGCTCCTACAATGAGCAGTTCTTC
.	TRBJ2-1	TRBV5-1	TRBD2	16	CASSSGGGTYNNEQFF	TGCGCCAGCAGCTCTGGGGGAGGGACTTATAACAATGAGCAGTTCTTC
.	TRBJ2-6	TRBV9	TRBD2	17	CASSAGLGSSGANVLTF	TGTGCCAGCAGCGCAGGACTAGGTAGCTCTGGGGCCAACGTCCTGACTTTC
once	TRBJ2-5	TRBV19	.	12	CASTPDGETQYF	TGTGCCAGTACCCCCGACGGAGAGACCCAGTACTTC
.	TRBJ2-5	TRBV7-2	.	13	CASSFGLQETQYF	TGTGCCAGCAGCTTTGGCCTCCAAGAGACCCAGTACTTC
few	TRBJ2-5	TRBV2	.	11	CASSEGTAPNF	TGTGCCAGCAGTGAGGGGACGGCTCCCAACTTC
.	TRBJ1-1	TRBV28	TRBD1	17	CASSQVPGQGMNTEAFF	TGTGCCAGCAGCCAGGTCCCGGGACAGGGGATGAACACTGAAGCTTTCTTT
.	TRBJ2-3	TRBV19	.	15	CASSGTDSFTDTQYF	TGTGCCAGTAGTGGAACGGACTCCTTCACAGATACGCAGTATTTT
.	TRBJ1-4	TRBV11-2	TRBD1	14	CASRRTGEGEKLFF	TGTGCCAGCAGACGGACAGGGGAGGGTGAAAAACTGTTTTTT
.	TRBJ2-2	TRBV7-2	.	15	CASSLRRGGTGELFF	TGTGCCAGCAGCTTACGCAGGGGGGGAACCGGGGAGCTGTTTTTT
.	TRBJ2-2	TRBV9	TRBD1	16	CASSVGGQGFTGELFF	TGTGCCAGCAGCGTAGGGGGACAGGGATTCACCGGGGAGCTGTTTTTT
few	TRBJ1-2	TRBV28	.	13	CASSLSGPGGYTF	TGTGCCAGCAGTTTATCCGGGCCCGGTGGCTACACCTTC
.	TRBJ2-5	TRBV21-1	.	14	CASSKGAGRETQYF	TGTGCCAGCAGCAAAGGGGCAGGGAGAGAGACCCAGTACTTC
.	TRBJ1-1	TRBV19	TRBD1	13	CASIKTGGSEAFF	TGTGCCAGTATTAAAACAGGGGGCTCTGAAGCTTTCTTT
.	TRBJ1-3	TRBV28	.	15	CASSPPTGGYGTIYF	TGTGCCAGCAGTCCCCCGACAGGAGGGTACGGCACCATATATTTT
.	TRBJ2-3	TRBV6-4	.	15	CASKRTPGGLDTQYF	TGTGCCAGCAAAAGGACCCCCGGGGGCCTAGATACGCAGTATTTT
.	TRBJ2-2	TRBV29-1	.	15	CSVEDLAVNTGELFF	TGCAGCGTTGAAGATTTGGCGGTGAACACCGGGGAGCTGTTTTTT
.	TRBJ1-5	TRBV5-1	.	15	CASSLDQGLNQPQHF	TGCGCCAGCAGCTTGGACCAGGGACTAAATCAGCCCCAGCATTTT
.	TRBJ2-1	TRBV5-8	.	18	CASSLVFGSVNSYNEQFF	TGTGCCAGCAGCTTGGTGTTTGGTAGCGTGAACTCCTACAATGAGCAGTTCTTC
.	TRBJ2-7	TRBV21-1	.	15	CASSKDRLFSYEQYF	TGTGCCAGCAGCAAAGACAGGCTATTCTCCTACGAGCAGTACTTC
.	TRBJ1-4	TRBV18	.	14	CASSPRRVGEKLFF	TGTGCCAGCTCACCTCGCAGGGTCGGAGAAAAACTGTTTTTT
.	TRBJ2-1	TRBV19	.	12	CAPQGSSNEQFF	TGTGCCCCCCAGGGTTCCAGTAATGAGCAGTTCTTC
.	TRBJ1-3	TRBV6-6	.	14	CASSYDFSGNTIYF	TGTGCCAGCAGTTACGACTTCTCTGGAAACACCATATATTTT
.	TRBJ2-3	TRBV28	.	15	CASSAGQTSTDTQYF	TGTGCCAGCAGTGCGGGACAGACTAGCACAGATACGCAGTATTTT
.	TRBJ2-7	TRBV2	TRBD2	15	CASRLLAGGPYEQYF	TGTGCCAGCAGACTACTAGCGGGAGGACCCTACGAGCAGTACTTC
once	TRBJ2-7	TRBV5-7	.	10	CASSLVHRHF	TGTGCCAGCAGCTTGGTCCATAGACACTTC
.	TRBJ2-6	TRBV4-2	.	19	CASSQAGRDTNSGANVLTF	TGTGCCAGCAGCCAAGCCGGCCGGGACACCAACTCTGGGGCCAACGTCCTGACTTTC
.	TRBJ1-1	TRBV11-2	.	16	CASSLGHSAMNTEAFF	TGTGCCAGCAGCTTAGGCCACAGCGCCATGAACACTGAAGCTTTCTTT
.	TRBJ2-7	TRBV6-6	TRBD1	13	CASSRDRVYEQYF	TGTGCCAGCAGCCGGGACAGGGTCTACGAGCAGTACTTC
.	TRBJ1-2	TRBV2	TRBD1	11	CASSGTGGYTF	TGTGCCAGCAGTGGGACAGGTGGCTACACCTTC